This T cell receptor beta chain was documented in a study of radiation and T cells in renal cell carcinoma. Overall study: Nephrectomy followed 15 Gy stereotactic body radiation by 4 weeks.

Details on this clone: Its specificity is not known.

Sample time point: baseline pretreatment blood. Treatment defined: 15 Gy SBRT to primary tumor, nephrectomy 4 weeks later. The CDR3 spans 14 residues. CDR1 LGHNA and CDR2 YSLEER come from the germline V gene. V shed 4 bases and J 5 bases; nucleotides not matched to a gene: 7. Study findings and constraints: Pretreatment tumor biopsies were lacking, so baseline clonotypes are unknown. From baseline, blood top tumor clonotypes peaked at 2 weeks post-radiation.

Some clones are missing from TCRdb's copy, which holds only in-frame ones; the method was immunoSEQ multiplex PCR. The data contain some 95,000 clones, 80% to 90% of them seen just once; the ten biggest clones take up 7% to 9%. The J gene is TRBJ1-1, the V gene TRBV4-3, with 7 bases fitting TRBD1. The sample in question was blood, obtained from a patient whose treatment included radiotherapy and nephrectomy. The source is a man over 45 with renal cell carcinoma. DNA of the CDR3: TGCGCCAGCAGCCGTAGGGGACAGACAACTGAAGCTTTCTTT. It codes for CASSRRGQTTEAFF.